The sequence of this TCR beta chain was determined in a study of Ad26.COV2.S vaccination and SARS-CoV-2 variants. Study-level information: Ad26.COV2.S was injected intramuscularly once or twice, 56 days apart.

Worth noting for this clone: As yet, its antigen is unknown.

Libraries were prepared by immunoSEQ multiplex PCR; TCRdb keeps only in-frame clonotypes and omits some of them. In the table there are 350,000 to 400,000 clones, approximately 90% of which are singletons. Treatment defined: 15 to 20 received Ad26.COV2.S at low or high dose, single or two shots; five or six received placebo; per-sample allocation not given. At day 63 after the first vaccine or placebo injection, samples were drawn. Cohort 1b enrolled adults aged 18-55 years in Boston. Unmatched junction bases numbered 9, after V lost 3 bases and J lost 5 bases. CDR1 and CDR2 (germline): LNHDA, SQIVND (reference sequence). The CDR3 has 16 amino acids. Study findings and constraints: Placebo recipients had lower spike-specific TCR breadth than vaccine recipients. Non-spike TCR breadth showed similarity between vaccine and placebo recipients.

This sequence joins TRBV19 and TRBJ2-1; 8 bases match TRBD2. The specimen was peripheral blood, collected in a trial of Ad26.COV2.S vaccine versus placebo. The receptor comes from a person between 18 and 60 years old who received the Ad26.COV2.S COVID-19 vaccine or a placebo. The CDR3 nucleotides are TGTGCCAGTAGTATTATACCCAGCGGGGGTCACAATGAGCAGTTCTTC. This encodes CASSIIPSGGHNEQFF.